Described below is a single T cell receptor (beta chain) sequence and its context. Its antigen has not been determined. Base qualities are not provided; no much larger clone lies one nucleotide away. The CDR3 holds 14 amino acids from the cysteine to the phenylalanine. Of the read, only the CDR3 DNA is kept; its 42 bases are in frame from base 1. The trim is 3 bases for V and 7 bases for J, with a gap of 13 bases between the germline ends. The CDR1 and CDR2 encoded by the germline V gene (reference sequence) are MNHEY and SMNVEV. The receptor library was made with the immunoSEQ multiplex PCR assay. The multiplex PCR relied on a mix of 60 forward primers for TCR Vbeta segments and 13 reverse primers for TCR Jbeta segments. The CDR3 region of rearranged TCR beta genes was amplified from genomic DNA by a multiplex PCR assay. The amplified TCR beta libraries were sequenced on the Illumina HiSeq System as 87-base-pair reads. The paper's data handling went like this. A later analysis tallied approximately 87 million unique TCR beta chains across the 660 or so repertoires, and approximately 12 million of those chains were shared by two or more donors. To remove PCR and sequencing errors, raw reads were error-corrected and collapsed into unique sequences using a nearest-neighbor algorithm that merged closely related sequences. CDR3 sequences were aligned to IMGT reference sequences to assign V, D and J gene segments. Each retained sequence needed at least a six-nucleotide match to both a V gene segment and a J gene segment. Rearrangements were classified as productive when the CDR3 lacked stop codons and remained in frame with V and J, and all other rearrangements were classified as non-productive. Following IMGT convention, CDR3 was defined as the stretch from the second conserved V-encoded cysteine to the conserved J-encoded phenylalanine. The earlier analysis of some 600 of the donors excluded sequences that lacked an unambiguous match to a single V gene segment. In an earlier analysis of around 600 of the donors, V segments were called functional above 56.7% productive rearrangements and were called segregating when the between-donor standard deviation exceeded 5%. A statistical classification framework was built for diagnosing cytomegalovirus status from the catalog of TCR beta chain sequences. In a later analysis, TCR nucleotide sequences were compared against IMGT/GENE-DB human TR gene sequences so that V and J genes could be assigned. Using the TCRdist pipeline, a later analysis assigned CDR3 sequences along with most-parsimonious VDJ recombination scenarios. In a later analysis, each TCR beta chain was defined by its CDR3 amino acid sequence together with its V-gene family, and reads lacking a unique V-gene family were excluded. A later analysis removed roughly 590 highly shared, low-generation-probability nucleotide sequences to deal with suspected cross-contamination and a sequencing artifact. A later analysis calculated a clonal expansion index for each public chain from normalized within-repertoire ranks of inferred template counts. Generation probabilities in a later analysis came from a VDJ recombination model fitted to out-of-frame rearrangements, and those results were checked against IGoR. In a later analysis, TCR-TCR, TCR-HLA and TCR-CMV co-occurrence was scored with hypergeometric tests, and a repertoire-size bias correction was applied to TCR pairs. False discovery rates were estimated in a later analysis by permuting HLA or CMV assignments 20 times. In a later analysis, co-occurring TCRs were grouped using DBSCAN, and TCRdist sequence similarity was added for clustering within HLA-allele-positive subsets. Repertoires with fewer than 30,000 or more than 120,000 public chains were left out of co-occurrence clustering, as were four to six repertoires with anomalous nucleotide sharing. Imported from immuneACCESS, the table was reduced by TCRdb to in-frame sequences with V and J called. These copies leave out some clones; in studies compared against another copy, an unresolved V gene accounts for under half, and the cause of the remainder is not known. V, J and clone size are those of that table, while D and trimming were read from the DNA. The table for this sample lists 70,000 to 85,000 clones; 74% of them were counted only once. The ten largest make up about 9.1% of the sample.

In total, over 600 healthy bone marrow donors made up the cohort. Cohort members were all nominally healthy when sampled, although unrecorded immune exposures were likely present. The donor tested CMV seropositive, placing the donor among the 290 or so seropositive members of the cohort. Every donor gave a peripheral blood sample, and the peripheral blood mononuclear cells from that sample were used for TCR beta sequencing. The Qiagen DNeasy Blood Extraction Kit was used to extract genomic DNA from the blood cell samples. This sample is part of a study of cytomegalovirus exposure and HLA in healthy donors (dated by TCRdb to 2017 to 2019). Background for the entire study: An earlier analysis of around 600 of the donors reported 276 Gb of sequence data and some 120 million unique TCR beta sequences from roughly 200 million T cells. Roughly 300 gigabases of sequencing data and 75 million to 85 million unique TCR sequences made up an early release that covered fewer than 650 HLA-typed donors. Among the roughly 380 genotyped donors, around 81% belonged to the genetic ancestry cluster associated with self-reported Caucasian donors. The study aimed to test whether cataloging public T cell receptors could reveal signatures of past pathogen exposure. The study used immunosequencing to profile the T cell repertoires of 666 subjects and linked those repertoires to cytomegalovirus serostatus. Along with the approximately 700-subject first cohort, a separate validation cohort of over a hundred different subjects was used. To predict cytomegalovirus infection status, the study brought together high-throughput TCR immunosequencing, statistical association of individual TCRs with disease status, and machine learning. A later analysis re-analyzed previously published TCR beta repertoires from 500 to 700 donors and added high-resolution HLA genotyping to study TCR occurrence patterns. Rather than drawing on any new phenotypic data, the later analysis identified candidate immune exposures from TCR beta sequences and the way those sequences occurred across donors. An earlier analysis of nearly 600 of the donors applied high-throughput TCR beta sequencing to assess whether each TCR beta V gene segment acted as functional or pseudogenic. Alongside the repertoire data, information on donor age, sex, ethnicity and CMV serostatus was compiled. Genome-wide SNP genotypes for about 60% of the roughly 670 donors were used in a later genetic analysis, which treated that subset as a discovery cohort. All discovery cohort repertoires had been generated using a single sequencing platform. Class I and class II HLA loci were covered by the typing at four-digit resolution. The number of typed donors differed by locus: roughly 620-640 for A, B, C, DRB1 and DQB1; 522 for DQA1; around 610 for DPA1; and about 450 for DPB1. Several DR-DQ haplotypes were handled as single units for association and clustering because linkage in the cohort was strong. Among around 400 genotyped donors of the cohort, an average of roughly 230,000 unique TCR beta nucleotide sequences was sequenced per donor, of which about 18% were non-productive.

Study-wide findings and limitations: Because some donors lacked HLA typing at each locus, the association tests relied only on the typed subset. A later analysis found that HLA-associated TCR beta chains were more clonally expanded and had lower generation probabilities than equally common non-associated chains. The authors suggested that the approach could potentially be extended to other disease states and immunological phenotypes. In a later genetic analysis, fewer N-insertions in productive TCRs were reported among donors in an Asian-associated ancestry cluster than the roughly 640-donor mean. A cluster of highly shared sequence variants was judged likely to represent a technical artifact of the sequencing pipeline. Because counts were too low, seventeen rarely observed V segments, including chromosome 9 orphons, were excluded from the earlier analysis of 500 to 700 of the donors. This cohort had only TCR beta chains sequenced, and the lack of alpha or paired-chain data limited which features could be detected. A later analysis associated roughly 17,000 TCR beta sequences with specific HLA alleles at a false discovery rate of 0.05. Sequencing depth was assumed to be roughly uniform across donors in the presence/absence analyses, though that assumption may not hold. A further reported finding was that TCR beta sequences accurately predicted the HLA-A and HLA-B alleles for most subjects in the first cohort. Most TCR sequences were observed very rarely across donors, whereas some public TCRs were present in many individuals. A total of roughly 160 TCR beta chains were listed by the study as associated with cytomegalovirus. Immune exposure information for the cohort was limited to CMV serostatus. Assigning TCR associations to individual alleles was difficult when HLA alleles, especially DR and DQ, strongly co-occurred. According to a later analysis, most CMV-associated TCR beta chains appeared to be HLA-restricted, and the HLA associations seemed to be driven largely by CMV exposure. In an earlier analysis of some 500 of the donors, most TCR beta V segments were observed in productive rearrangements about 90% or about 30% of the time, broadly matching IMGT annotations. V-gene and J-gene trimming of TCR beta chains was associated with a missense DCLRE1C variant in a later genetic analysis, and the association was replicated in an independent cohort. According to a later analysis, TCR association rates differed among HLA loci, with DRB1 alleles showing the most associated TCRs and HLA-C alleles showing the fewest. In a later analysis, several top co-occurrence clusters were reported to appear linked to parvovirus B19, influenza, CMV and Epstein-Barr virus. Because the 87-base-pair reads could not distinguish some IMGT-functional V segments, including TRBV6-2 and TRBV6-3, those segments were excluded. Three of the identified cytomegalovirus-associated TCR beta chains were confirmed in vitro to be specific for cytomegalovirus antigens. Linkage disequilibrium might explain the correlated functional status among segregating V segments, but an unknown experimental factor could not be ruled out. In both the original and validation cohorts, the classifier was reported to diagnose cytomegalovirus status with high specificity and sensitivity.

Sequences were obtained from PBMCs. The sequence is built from TRBV27 and TRBJ1-5; TRBD1 is a weak D gene call, 5 bases matching. The clonotype was recovered from a man aged 35 to 55 in good health and CMV-seropositive. The CDR3 protein sequence reads: CASSFGGTSQPQHF. The bases are TGTGCCAGCAGTTTCGGAGGGACCTCCCAGCCCCAGCATTTT.